Presented here are 23 T cell receptor beta chains from one specimen sequenced in a study of OX40 agonist ivuxolimab in advanced cancers. Assay used: immunoSEQ multiplex PCR; TCRdb lists only in-frame clones, some missing. This repertoire shows over 15,000 clones, 72% found once; its top ten account for approximately 24%. The input for sequencing was CD4+ or CD8+ T cells sorted from blood, taken in a trial of the OX40 agonist ivuxolimab. Source of these receptors: an adult with an advanced solid tumor such as melanoma, head and neck, liver or kidney cancer.

This chain links TRBV29-1 with TRBJ1-2; TRBD1 agrees at 7 bases. Germline lookup yields CDR1 SQVTM and CDR2 ANQGSEA. The trim removed 4 bases at V and 3 bases at J, leaving 2 bases unmatched. The length of the CDR3 is 12 residues. The CDR3 nucleotides read TGCAGCGTTGTAGGACAGGACTATGGCTACACCTTC. This translates into CSVVGQDYGYTF.

The CDR3 here is CASSEWGHAQETQYF. DNA of the CDR3: TGTGCCAGCAGCGAATGGGGACATGCACAAGAGACCCAGTACTTC. The chain carries TRBV9 and TRBJ2-5, with D tentatively TRBD1 (6 bases). CDR3 size: 15 residues. Per the germline V gene, CDR1 is SGDLS and CDR2 is YYNGEE. V was cut by 3 bases and J by 2 bases, with 14 bases left in between.

The chain carries TRBV6-5 and TRBJ2-7; no clear D. Germline V gene sequence: CDR1 MNHEY, CDR2 SVGAGI. Trimming shortened V by 0 bases and J by 6 bases, and 3 bases separated the two germline ends. The CDR3 contains 11 residues. The CDR3 DNA follows: TGTGCCAGCAGTTACTCATTCGAGCAGTACTTC. It is translated as CASSYSFEQYF.

The rearrangement links TRBV9 to TRBJ1-3; D remains ambiguous. The CDR3 is 14 residues long. Germline CDR1 is SGDLS and CDR2 is YYNGEE. V lost 4 bases and J 0 bases, leaving 8 bases between the germline ends. CDR3 protein: CASSPDGSGNTIYF. The CDR3 DNA reads TGTGCCAGCAGCCCGGATGGCTCTGGAAACACCATATATTTT.

The rearrangement links TRBV6-1 to TRBJ2-1; the D is unclear. Per germline, CDR1 MNHNS and CDR2 SASEGT. This CDR3 comprises 16 residues. V shed 3 bases and J shed 3 bases, with 15 bases lying between them. The CDR3 reads CASSEDRQQGYNEQFF. CDR3 DNA: TGTGCCAGCAGTGAGGATCGACAACAAGGCTACAATGAGCAGTTCTTC.

This clone was seen only once. V and J are TRBV15 and TRBJ1-1; perhaps TRBD1 as D (6 bases). Germline-derived CDR1 and CDR2 are LNHNV and YYDKDF (reference sequence). The CDR3 has 15 residues. V was clipped by 0 bases and J by 2 bases, with 10 bases between them. The CDR3 protein is CATSRDLGANTEAFF. The CDR3 DNA is TGTGCCACCAGCAGAGACCTGGGGGCAAACACTGAAGCTTTCTTT. Supplemented by reference TRBV15 and TRBJ1-1, the full variable domain reads DAMVIQNPRYQVTQFGKPVTLSCSQTLNHNVMYWYQQKSSQAPKLLFHYYDKDFNNEADTPDNFQSRRPNTSFCFLDIRSPGLGDTAMYLCATSRDLGANTEAFFGQGTRLTVV.

The V gene is TRBV15, the J gene TRBJ1-1; D perhaps matches TRBD1 (6 bases). CDR1 is LNHNV, CDR2 YYDKDF, per germline (reference sequence). Deletions cut 8 bases from V and 1 base from J, with 8 bases between. The CDR3 consists of 12 residues. The CDR3 DNA sequence: TGTGCCACCGGGGGACAGAACACTGAAGCTTTCTTT. This sequence encodes CATGGQNTEAFF.

This clone was detected once. The chain carries TRBV7-9 and TRBJ2-1, with a tentative D call TRBD2 (6 bases). The CDR3 totals 12 residues. Trimming took off 5 bases at V and 7 bases at J, with 9 bases between the two ends. CDR1 and CDR2 (germline): SEHNR, FQNEAQ (reference sequence). Here the CDR3 DNA reads TGTGCCAGCAGCGATGGGGGGAATGAGCAGTTCTTC. Its protein product is CASSDGGNEQFF.

The gene calls are TRBV9 and TRBJ2-1; a possible D gene is TRBD1 (6 bases). Deletions cut 4 bases from V and 6 bases from J, with 17 bases between. From germline, CDR1 is SGDLS and CDR2 YYNGEE. This CDR3 contains 15 residues. This chain's CDR3 is CASSPNRVTSNEQFF. CDR3 DNA sequence: TGTGCCAGCAGCCCTAACAGGGTGACAAGCAATGAGCAGTTCTTC.

This rearrangement joins TRBV7-6 to TRBJ1-3, with D possibly TRBD1 on 5 matching bases. V lost 6 bases and J 0 bases, leaving 15 bases between the germline ends. This CDR3 has 16 residues. The germline V gene has CDR1 SGHVS and CDR2 FNYEAQ. CDR3 amino acids: CASSPADSVSGNTIYF. CDR3 in DNA: TGTGCCAGCAGTCCGGCCGACAGCGTCTCTGGAAACACCATATATTTT.

This chain joins TRBV6-1 and TRBJ1-5; no firm D call. The CDR3 totals 14 residues. CDR1 and CDR2 from the germline V gene are MNHNS and SASEGT. The germline V and J ends were trimmed by 8 bases and 2 bases, with 13 bases remaining between them. The CDR3 here is CASEPGSGNQPQHF. CDR3 DNA: TGTGCCAGCGAACCGGGATCGGGCAATCAGCCCCAGCATTTT.

The V and J genes are TRBV6-5 and TRBJ1-2; the D is unclear. Germline CDR1 reads MNHEY; CDR2 reads SVGAGI. This CDR3 region has 12 residues. V lost 7 bases to trimming and J lost 3 bases, with 9 bases between them. In DNA, the CDR3 is TGTGCCAGCATCCAAAAATACTATGGCTACACCTTC. Amino acid sequence: CASIQKYYGYTF.

This chain links TRBV30 with TRBJ2-5; D is unclear. The CDR3 has 17 amino acids. V shed 2 bases and J shed 0 bases, with 19 bases lying between them. In germline, CDR1 is GTSNPN, CDR2 SVGIG (reference sequence). CDR3 sequence: CAWSYSPLAPDQETQYF. The CDR3 nucleotides read TGTGCCTGGAGTTACAGCCCGTTGGCACCTGACCAAGAGACCCAGTACTTC.

This sequence joins TRBV30 and TRBJ1-2, with 10 positions matching TRBD1. The CDR3 is 15 amino acids. The V gene end was trimmed by 1 base and the J gene end by 8 bases; junction bases not matched to a gene: 10. Germline lookup yields CDR1 GTSNPN and CDR2 SVGIG (reference sequence). CDR3 bases: TGTGCCTGGAGTGGGTGGGGGACAGGGGACGGAGGCTACACCTTC. This encodes CAWSGWGTGDGGYTF.

Remarks on this clone: An end of the junction does not agree with germline; a read error may underlie this. This same CDR3 is encoded by further DNA sequences in the sample. The chain joins TRBV14 to TRBJ1-1; D not resolved. The CDR3 contains 13 residues. Germline V gives CDR1 SGHDN, CDR2 FVKESK. DNA for the CDR3: TGTGCCACCTGGTTTGGCGGGAACACTGAAGCTTTTTTT. This translates into CATWFGGNTEAFF.

The V call is TRBV7-9, the J call TRBJ1-1; D gene ambiguous. Trimming pared 5 bases from V and 0 bases from J, leaving 7 bases between. This CDR3 contains 13 residues. The germline V gene has CDR1 SEHNR and CDR2 FQNEAQ (reference sequence). The CDR3: CASSTDMNTEAFF. The CDR3 coding sequence is TGTGCCAGCAGCACCGACATGAACACTGAAGCTTTCTTT.

The rearrangement links TRBV19 to TRBJ1-1; a possible D gene is TRBD1 (6 bases). Per germline, CDR1 LNHDA and CDR2 SQIVND (reference sequence). The CDR3 is 16 residues long. The V end was cut by 0 bases, the J end by 3 bases, with 14 bases between. The CDR3: CASSIDHRDGDTEAFF. The CDR3 nucleotides are TGTGCCAGTAGTATAGACCACAGGGACGGGGACACTGAAGCTTTCTTT.

V is TRBV9 and J is TRBJ1-1, with a tentative D call TRBD1 (5 bases). With 4 bases removed from V and 3 bases from J, the gap between germline ends came to 16 bases. The CDR3 sequence is 15 residues long. Germline CDR1 SGDLS, CDR2 YYNGEE. The DNA for the CDR3 is TGTGCCAGCAGCTCCGGGGGAGGGACGTACACTGAAGCTTTCTTT. Residues: CASSSGGGTYTEAFF.

This clone was seen a single time. The V gene is TRBV6-6, the J gene TRBJ2-7; D is tentatively TRBD1 or TRBD2 (5 bases each). CDR3 length equals 15 residues. Germline values: CDR1 MNHNY, CDR2 SVGAGI (reference sequence). V lost 5 bases and J 1 base, leaving 15 bases between the germline ends. The CDR3 sequence: CASSQVGTWSYEQYF. In DNA, the CDR3 is TGTGCCAGCAGTCAAGTGGGGACGTGGTCCTACGAGCAGTACTTC.

This clone has only one observation. The CDR3 DNA is TGTGCCAGCAGTCTAGGGACCGGGGAGCTGTTTTTT. Translated: CASSLGTGELFF. This chain links TRBV25-1 with TRBJ2-2; D is unresolved. V lost 5 bases and J 5 bases, leaving 6 bases between the germline ends. Germline CDR1 is MGHDK and CDR2 is SYGVNS. This CDR3 has 12 residues.

This chain's CDR3 is CASSYSGHVTDTQYF. CDR3 in DNA: TGTGCCAGCAGTTACAGCGGTCATGTAACAGATACGCAGTATTTT. This chain links TRBV6-5 with TRBJ2-3; perhaps TRBD2 as D (5 bases). Deletions cut 2 bases from V and 3 bases from J, with 12 bases between. The CDR3 spans 15 residues. Germline V lookup: CDR1 MNHEY, CDR2 SVGAGI.

The chain is built from TRBV5-6 and TRBJ2-7, with TRBD1 identical over 8 bases. Germline assignment: CDR1 SGHDT and CDR2 YYEEEE. V lost 4 bases to trimming and J lost 4 bases; unmatched junction nucleotides: 7. The CDR3 is made up of 14 amino acids. CDR3 residues: CASSLYRGVYEQYF. As DNA, the CDR3 is TGTGCCAGCAGCCTCTACAGGGGGGTGTACGAGCAGTACTTC.

This clone is deemed medium-sized. The rearrangement links TRBV30 to TRBJ2-5; D is perhaps TRBD1 (6 bases). V was cut by 4 bases and J by 2 bases, with 20 bases left in between. The CDR3 consists of 16 residues. The germline CDR1 and CDR2 sequences are GTSNPN and SVGIG (reference sequence). CDR3 sequence: CAWNRGDTGFQETQYF. Written as DNA, the CDR3 is TGTGCCTGGAACAGAGGGGACACGGGGTTTCAAGAGACCCAGTACTTC.